The text below deals with one TCR beta chain. Libraries were prepared by immunoSEQ multiplex PCR; TCRdb keeps only in-frame clonotypes and omits some of them. Seen here are fewer than 300,000 clones, about 90% observed once, and the top ten hold approximately 2.6%. This sample stems from a study of blood T cell repertoires in COVID-19. At the level of the study: Samples taken during acute and convalescent COVID-19 were collected in the United States, Italy and Spain.

Looked up from germline, CDR1 is SNHLY and CDR2 is FYNNEI. The CDR3 is 11 residues long. V lost 6 bases and J 11 bases, leaving 10 bases between the germline ends. The receptor was isolated from a person aged 18 to 35 with COVID-19, enrolled during active disease. The sample taken for sequencing was peripheral blood. V gene TRBV2 combines with J gene TRBJ1-4, with D perhaps TRBD1 (6 bases). In DNA form, the CDR3 reads TGTGCCAGCAGCCTCGACAGGAAACTGTTTTTT. Protein sequence: CASSLDRKLFF.